The TCR beta chain described here comes from a study of T cells in localized non-small cell lung cancer. The germline V gene has CDR1 MDHEN and CDR2 SYDVKM. Unmatched junction bases numbered 17, after V lost 2 bases and J lost 11 bases. CDR3 length: 16 amino acids. Assay: immunoSEQ multiplex PCR; the TCRdb copy retains only in-frame clones and omits some. The sample has under 150,000 clones; around 92% are singletons. The origin of this receptor is a female donor of 60 years or more with stage I lung adenocarcinoma. The sample in question was peripheral blood, obtained before any cancer treatment. The chain combines TRBV28 with TRBJ1-1; 7 bases are shared with TRBD1. CDR3: CASSLPHRSEGAGAFF. CDR3 sequence (DNA): TGTGCCAGCAGTTTACCCCATCGGAGTGAGGGGGCAGGGGCTTTCTTT.